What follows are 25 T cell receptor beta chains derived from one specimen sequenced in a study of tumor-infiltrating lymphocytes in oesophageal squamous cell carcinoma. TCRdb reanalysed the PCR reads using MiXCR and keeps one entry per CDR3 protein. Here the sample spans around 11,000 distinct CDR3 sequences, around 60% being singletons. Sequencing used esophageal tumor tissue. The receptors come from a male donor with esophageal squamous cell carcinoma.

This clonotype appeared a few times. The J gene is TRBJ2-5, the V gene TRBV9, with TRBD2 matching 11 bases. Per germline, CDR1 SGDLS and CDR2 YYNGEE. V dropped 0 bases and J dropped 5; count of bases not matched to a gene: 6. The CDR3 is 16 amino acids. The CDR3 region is CASSVGIAGGLETQYF. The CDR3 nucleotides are TGTGCCAGCAGCGTAGGGATAGCGGGAGGGTTGGAGACCCAGTACTTC.

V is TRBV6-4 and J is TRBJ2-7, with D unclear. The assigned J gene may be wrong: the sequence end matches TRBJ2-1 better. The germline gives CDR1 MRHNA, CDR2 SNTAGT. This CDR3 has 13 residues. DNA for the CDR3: TGTGCCAGCAGTGAGACACATTACAATGAGCAGTTCTTC. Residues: CASSETHYNEQFF.

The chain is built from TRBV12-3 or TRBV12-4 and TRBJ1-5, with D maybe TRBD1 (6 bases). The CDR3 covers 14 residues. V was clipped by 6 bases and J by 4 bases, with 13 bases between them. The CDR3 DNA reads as TGTGCCAGCAGCCAGGGGCAGGGTAATCAGCCCCAGCATTTT. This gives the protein CASSQGQGNQPQHF.

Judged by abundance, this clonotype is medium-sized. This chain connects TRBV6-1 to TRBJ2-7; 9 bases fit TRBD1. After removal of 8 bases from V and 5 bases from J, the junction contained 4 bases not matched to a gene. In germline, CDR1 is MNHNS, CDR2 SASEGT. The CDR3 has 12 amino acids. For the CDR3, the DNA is TGTGCCAGCGGGGACAGGGTGAACGAGCAGTACTTC. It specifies CASGDRVNEQYF.

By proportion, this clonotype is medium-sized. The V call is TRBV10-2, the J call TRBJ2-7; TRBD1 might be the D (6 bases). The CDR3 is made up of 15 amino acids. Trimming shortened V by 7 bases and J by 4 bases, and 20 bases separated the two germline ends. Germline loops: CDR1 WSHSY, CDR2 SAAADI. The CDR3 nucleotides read TGCGCCAGCACAGTCAGACAGGAGTTCGTTTACGAGCAGTACTTC. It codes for CASTVRQEFVYEQYF.

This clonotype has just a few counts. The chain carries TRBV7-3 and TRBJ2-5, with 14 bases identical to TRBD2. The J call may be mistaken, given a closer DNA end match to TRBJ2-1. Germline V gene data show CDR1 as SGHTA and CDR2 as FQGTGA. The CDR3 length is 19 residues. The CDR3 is CASSSTGTSGSFFGNEQFF. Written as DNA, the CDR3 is TGTGCCAGCAGCTCAACCGGGACTAGCGGGAGTTTTTTCGGCAATGAGCAGTTCTTC.

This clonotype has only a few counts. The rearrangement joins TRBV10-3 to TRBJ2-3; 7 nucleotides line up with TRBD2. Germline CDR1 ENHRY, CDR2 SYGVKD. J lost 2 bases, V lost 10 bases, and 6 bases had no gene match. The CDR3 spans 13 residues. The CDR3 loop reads CATRETNTDTQYF. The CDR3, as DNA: TGTGCCACGCGGGAGACCAACACAGATACGCAGTATTTT.

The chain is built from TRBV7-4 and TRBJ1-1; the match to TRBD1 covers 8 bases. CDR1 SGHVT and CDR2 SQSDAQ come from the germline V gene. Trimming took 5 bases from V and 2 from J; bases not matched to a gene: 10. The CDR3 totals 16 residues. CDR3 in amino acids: CASSPSPQGANTEAFF. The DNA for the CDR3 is TGTGCCAGCAGCCCAAGTCCTCAGGGGGCCAACACTGAAGCTTTCTTT.

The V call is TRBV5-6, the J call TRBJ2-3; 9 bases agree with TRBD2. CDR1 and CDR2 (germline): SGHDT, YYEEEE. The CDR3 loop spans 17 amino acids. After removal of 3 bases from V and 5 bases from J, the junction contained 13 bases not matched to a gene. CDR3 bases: TGTGCCAGCAGCTCTCCCTCAGCGGGGGGATTCAGAGATACGCAGTATTTT. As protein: CASSSPSAGGFRDTQYF.

This CDR3 is CASSLHTDRDYEQFF. The CDR3 coding sequence is TGTGCCAGCAGTTTACATACGGACCGGGACTACGAGCAGTTCTTC. V usage is TRBV12-3 or TRBV12-4 and J usage is TRBJ2-5, with 7 bases identical to TRBD2. Gene TRBJ2-1 matches the end of the DNA better, so the J call may be wrong. The CDR3 sequence is 15 residues long.

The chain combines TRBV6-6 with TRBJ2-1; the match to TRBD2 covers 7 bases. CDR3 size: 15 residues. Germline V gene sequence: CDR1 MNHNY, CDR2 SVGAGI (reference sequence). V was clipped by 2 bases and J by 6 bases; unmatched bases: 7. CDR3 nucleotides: TGTGCCAGCAGTTACACCCCTAGCGGCCGCAATGAGCAGTTCTTC. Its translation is CASSYTPSGRNEQFF.

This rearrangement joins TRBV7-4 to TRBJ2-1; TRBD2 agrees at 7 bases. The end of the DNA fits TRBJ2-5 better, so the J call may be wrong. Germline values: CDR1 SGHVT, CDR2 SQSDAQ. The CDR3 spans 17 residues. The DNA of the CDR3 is TGTGCCAGCAGCTTAGGGTTTGGGGGAGGGCCTCGAGAGACCCAGTACTTC. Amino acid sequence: CASSLGFGGGPRETQYF.

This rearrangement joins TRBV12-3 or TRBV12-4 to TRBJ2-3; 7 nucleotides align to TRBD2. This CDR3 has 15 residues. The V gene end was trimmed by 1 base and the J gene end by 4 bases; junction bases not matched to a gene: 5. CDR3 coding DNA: TGTGCCAGCAGTTTAGGCGGGAGTGGCGCAGATACGCAGTATTTT. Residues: CASSLGGSGADTQYF.

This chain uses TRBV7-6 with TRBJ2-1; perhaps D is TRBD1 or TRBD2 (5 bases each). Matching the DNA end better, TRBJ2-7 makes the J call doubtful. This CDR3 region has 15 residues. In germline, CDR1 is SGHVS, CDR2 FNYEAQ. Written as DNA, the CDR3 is TGTGCCAGCAGCTTACAAGCCGGGACCTATTACGAGCAGTACTTC. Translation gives CASSLQAGTYYEQYF.

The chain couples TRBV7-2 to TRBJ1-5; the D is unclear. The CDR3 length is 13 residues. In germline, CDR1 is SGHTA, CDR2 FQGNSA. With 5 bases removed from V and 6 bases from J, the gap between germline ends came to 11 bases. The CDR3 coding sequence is TGTGCCAGCAGCCCGGAAGCAAGTCAGCCCCAGCATTTT. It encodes CASSPEASQPQHF.

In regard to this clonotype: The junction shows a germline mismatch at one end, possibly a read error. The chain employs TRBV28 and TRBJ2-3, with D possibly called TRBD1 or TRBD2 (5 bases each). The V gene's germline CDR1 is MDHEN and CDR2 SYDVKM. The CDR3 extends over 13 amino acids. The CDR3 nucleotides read TGTGCCAGCAGCACCGGGACCCCCTACGAGCAGTACTTT. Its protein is CASSTGTPYEQYF.

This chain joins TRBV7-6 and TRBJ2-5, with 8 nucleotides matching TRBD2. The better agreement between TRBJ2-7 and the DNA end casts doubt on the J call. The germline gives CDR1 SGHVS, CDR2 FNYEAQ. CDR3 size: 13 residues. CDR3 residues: CASSLKSGSEQYF. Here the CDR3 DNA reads TGTGCCAGCAGCTTAAAAAGCGGGAGCGAGCAGTACTTC.

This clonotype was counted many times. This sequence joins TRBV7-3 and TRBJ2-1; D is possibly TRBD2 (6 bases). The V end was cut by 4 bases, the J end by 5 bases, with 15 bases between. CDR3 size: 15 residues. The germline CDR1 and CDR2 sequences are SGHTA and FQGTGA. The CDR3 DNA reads TGTGCCAGCAGCTCCGGGCGGGACCTACACAATGAGCAGTTCTTC. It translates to CASSSGRDLHNEQFF.

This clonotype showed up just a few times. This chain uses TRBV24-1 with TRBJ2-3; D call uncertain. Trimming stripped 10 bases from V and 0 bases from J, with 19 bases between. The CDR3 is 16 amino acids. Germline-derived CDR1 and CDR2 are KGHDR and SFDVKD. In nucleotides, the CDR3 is TGTGCCACGTCCCCCCTCAGGTCGTCTAGCACAGATACGCAGTATTTT. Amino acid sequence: CATSPLRSSSTDTQYF.

Here the CDR3 reads CASIKGDVGEQYF. CDR3 sequence (DNA): TGTGCCAGCATCAAGGGGGACGTAGGGGAGCAGTACTTC. The V and J genes are TRBV12-3 or TRBV12-4 and TRBJ2-6; D is perhaps TRBD1 (6 bases). The J call is doubtful: the DNA matches TRBJ2-7 better. This CDR3 is 13 amino acids long.

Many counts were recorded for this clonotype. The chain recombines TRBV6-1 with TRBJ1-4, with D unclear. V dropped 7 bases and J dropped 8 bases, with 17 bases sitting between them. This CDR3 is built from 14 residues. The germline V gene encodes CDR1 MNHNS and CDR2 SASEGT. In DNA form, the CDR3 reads TGTGCCAGCACACCGGGAAGGCGGGGAGAAAAACTGTTTTTT. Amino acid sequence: CASTPGRRGEKLFF.

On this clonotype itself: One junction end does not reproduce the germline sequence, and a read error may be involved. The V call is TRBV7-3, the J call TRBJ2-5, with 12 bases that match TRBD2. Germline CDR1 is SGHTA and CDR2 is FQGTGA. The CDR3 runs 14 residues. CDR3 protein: CASSLATSGSRGFF. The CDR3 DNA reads TGTGCCAGCAGCTTAGCGACTAGCGGGAGTAGGGGCTTCTTC.

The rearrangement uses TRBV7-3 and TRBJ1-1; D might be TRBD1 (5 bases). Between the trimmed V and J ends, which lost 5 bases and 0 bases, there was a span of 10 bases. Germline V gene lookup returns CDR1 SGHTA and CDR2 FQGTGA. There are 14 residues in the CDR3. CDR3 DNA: TGTGCCAGCAGCGAAAAGACAGTGAACACTGAAGCTTTCTTT. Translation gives CASSEKTVNTEAFF.

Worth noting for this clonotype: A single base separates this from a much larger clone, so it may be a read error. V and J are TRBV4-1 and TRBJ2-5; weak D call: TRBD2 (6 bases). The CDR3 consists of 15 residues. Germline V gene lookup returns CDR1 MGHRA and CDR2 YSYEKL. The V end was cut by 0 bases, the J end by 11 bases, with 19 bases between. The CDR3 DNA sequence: TGCGCCAGCAGCCAAGAACGGGACTCCTACAATGAGCAGTACTTC. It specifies CASSQERDSYNEQYF.

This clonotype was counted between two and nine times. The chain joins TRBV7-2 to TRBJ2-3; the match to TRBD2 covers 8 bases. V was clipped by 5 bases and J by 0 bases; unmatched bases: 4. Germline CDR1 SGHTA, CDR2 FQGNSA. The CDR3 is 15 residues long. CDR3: CASSRLATSTDTQYF. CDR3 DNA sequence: TGTGCCAGCAGCCGACTAGCGACTAGCACAGATACGCAGTATTTT.